This entry describes one T cell receptor (beta chain). These data come from a study of blood T cells in healthy people across ages. Primers used in a second PCR of about 7 to 12 cycles were a sample-barcoded 5' primer and a J-beta primer mix. TCRdb passed the 5' RACE reads through MiXCR, listing each CDR3 protein once. The top ten hold over 25% of the sample, which has about 290,000 distinct CDR3 sequences, roughly 26% seen once. Per germline, CDR1 SQVTM and CDR2 ANQGSEA. The CDR3 runs to 11 residues. The ends were cut back, 7 bases at V and 3 bases at J, with 10 bases in the middle. The receptor was isolated from a woman in her seventies in good health. The rearrangement joins TRBV29-1 to TRBJ2-7; D possibly uses TRBD1 or TRBD2 (5 bases each). The specimen sequenced was blood. In DNA, the CDR3 is TGCAGCGGCCGGGACGACTACGAGCAGTACTTC. Translation gives CSGRDDYEQYF.